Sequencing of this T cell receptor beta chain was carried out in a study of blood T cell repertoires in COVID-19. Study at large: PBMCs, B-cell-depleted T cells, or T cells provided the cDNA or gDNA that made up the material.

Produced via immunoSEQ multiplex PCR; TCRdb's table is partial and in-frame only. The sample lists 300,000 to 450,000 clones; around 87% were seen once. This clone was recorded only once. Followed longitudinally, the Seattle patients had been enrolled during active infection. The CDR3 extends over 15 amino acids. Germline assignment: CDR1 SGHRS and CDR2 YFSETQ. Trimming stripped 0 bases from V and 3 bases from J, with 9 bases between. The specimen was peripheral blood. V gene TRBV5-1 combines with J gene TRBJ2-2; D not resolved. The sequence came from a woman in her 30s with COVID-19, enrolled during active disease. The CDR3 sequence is CASSLAGAHTGELFF. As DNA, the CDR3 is TGCGCCAGCAGCTTGGCCGGAGCTCACACCGGGGAGCTGTTTTTT.